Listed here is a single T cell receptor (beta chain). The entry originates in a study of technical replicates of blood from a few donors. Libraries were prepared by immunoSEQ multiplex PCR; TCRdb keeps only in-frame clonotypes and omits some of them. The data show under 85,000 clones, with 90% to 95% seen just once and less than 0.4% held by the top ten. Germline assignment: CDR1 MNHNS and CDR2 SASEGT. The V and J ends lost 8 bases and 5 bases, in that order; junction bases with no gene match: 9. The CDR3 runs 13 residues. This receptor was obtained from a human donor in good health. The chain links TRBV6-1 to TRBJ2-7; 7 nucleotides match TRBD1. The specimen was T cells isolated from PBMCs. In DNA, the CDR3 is TGTGCCAGCGGTTTACCAGACAGGGACGAGCAGTACTTC. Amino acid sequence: CASGLPDRDEQYF.